Listed below are T cell receptor beta chains from one sample, sequenced in a study of brain T cells in children with intractable seizures. Data came from immunoSEQ multiplex PCR; TCRdb stores just in-frame clones and leaves some out. The profile shows fewer than 25,000 clones, around 94% of them singletons. The input for sequencing was peripheral blood, taken at surgery. The receptors here all came from a boy aged 5-17 years with focal cortical dysplasia and intractable seizures. Each CDR3 is given with its conserved first and last residue. D genes are given only for firm matches. Clone size is stated in some rows and not others, as once, few, many or a class when expanded.

TRBJ2-7	once	TRBD1	TRBV4-1	TGCGCCAGCAGCGGGACAGGGTACGAGCAGTACTTC	CASSGTGYEQYF
TRBJ2-1	.	TRBD2	TRBV6-1	TGTGCCAGCAGTGAAGGACTAGCGGGAGGTATCTACAATGAGCAGTTCTTC	CASSEGLAGGIYNEQFF
TRBJ2-3	.	TRBD2	TRBV6-6	TGTGCCAGCAGGCAAGCGGGAGGGCACGATACGCAGTATTTT	CASRQAGGHDTQYF
TRBJ2-6	.	.	TRBV9	TGTGCCAGCAGCGTCGGAAGCTCTGGGGCCAACGTCCTGACTTTC	CASSVGSSGANVLTF
TRBJ2-2	.	TRBD1	TRBV4-1	TGCGCCAGCAGACCGGGACAGGGGAAATCCGGGGAGCTGTTTTTT	CASRPGQGKSGELFF
TRBJ1-2	.	.	TRBV29-1	TGCAGCGTTGCTTCGGAGTATGGCTACACCTTC	CSVASEYGYTF
TRBJ2-5	.	TRBD1	TRBV27	TGTGCCAGCAGTCCGCCACAGGGGTCCGCGACCCAGTACTTC	CASSPPQGSATQYF
TRBJ2-3	.	.	TRBV18	TGTGCCAGCTCACCGGCAGATACGCAGTATTTT	CASSPADTQYF
TRBJ1-2	.	TRBD1	TRBV28	TGTGCCAGCAGTCCTCAGGGGGCGGCGACCTATGGCTACACCTTC	CASSPQGAATYGYTF
TRBJ2-4	.	TRBD2	TRBV10-2	TGCGCCAGCAGTGGGGGACTAGCGGGGGGGCAGGCCAAAAACATTCAGTACTTC	CASSGGLAGGQAKNIQYF
TRBJ1-4	.	.	TRBV24-1	TGTGCCACCAGTGATACTACGACAGGTGAAGGGTATGAAAAACTGTTTTTT	CATSDTTTGEGYEKLFF
TRBJ1-2	few	.	TRBV5-1	TGCGCCAGCAGCTTGAGCGGCGGGAACTATGGCTACACCTTC	CASSLSGGNYGYTF
TRBJ2-1	.	.	TRBV20-1	TGCAGTCCCCTGAATATCGAGCAGTTCTTC	CSPLNIEQFF
TRBJ2-3	.	TRBD1	TRBV28	TGTGCCAGCAGTCTAGGGACAGCAGATACGCAGTATTTT	CASSLGTADTQYF
TRBJ1-2	.	.	TRBV27	TGTGCCAGCAGTTTGGGGGGCGGCTATGGCTACACCTTC	CASSLGGGYGYTF
TRBJ1-3	.	.	TRBV28	TGTGCCAGCAAAGAGAGCGGGGACACCATATATTTT	CASKESGDTIYF
TRBJ1-6	once	.	TRBV2	TGTGCCAGCAGGGGTAGGACAGAAAGTTCACCCCTCCACTTT	CASRGRTESSPLHF
TRBJ2-7	.	.	TRBV27	TGTGCCAGCAGTTTATCAAGGGGGGCGGGCTACGAGCAGTACTTC	CASSLSRGAGYEQYF
TRBJ2-5	.	.	TRBV11-2	TGTGCCAGCAGCGCAGGGAAGACCCAGTACTTC	CASSAGKTQYF
TRBJ1-1	.	.	TRBV5-5	TGTGCCAGCAGCATGGAGGTCCAGGCGTACACTGAAGCTTTCTTT	CASSMEVQAYTEAFF
TRBJ1-4	once	.	TRBV12-5	TGTGCTAGTGGTTTGGCTCCGAAGCTCCAGACGACTAATGAAAAACTGTTTTTT	CASGLAPKLQTTNEKLFF
TRBJ2-3	.	.	TRBV19	TGTGCCAGTACCTATGGACCCAGCACAGATACGCAGTATTTT	CASTYGPSTDTQYF
TRBJ1-4	.	TRBD1	TRBV5-1	TGCGCCAGCAGCTTGGCGACAGGGAAGGGGAAGGAAAAACTGTTTTTT	CASSLATGKGKEKLFF
TRBJ2-3	.	.	TRBV19	TGTGCCAGTAGACGAGGGTTTGCAGGATCCAAAGATACGCAGTATTTT	CASRRGFAGSKDTQYF
TRBJ1-1	.	.	TRBV10-3	TGTGCCATCAGTGACAGGGTCAACACTGAAGCTTTCTTT	CAISDRVNTEAFF
TRBJ2-1	.	TRBD2	TRBV7-8	TGTGCCAGCAGCTTAGGGACGGGGGGGCCTAGCGATGAGCAGTTCTTC	CASSLGTGGPSDEQFF
TRBJ2-7	.	.	TRBV15	TGTGCCACTAGGCATGGTGCGAGCAACGAGCAGTACTTC	CATRHGASNEQYF
TRBJ1-5	.	TRBD1	TRBV3-1/TRBV3-2	TGTGCCAGCAGCCATGGGGTAGGGGGCCAGCCCCAGCATTTT	CASSHGVGGQPQHF
TRBJ2-5	.	TRBD1	TRBV5-1	TGCGCCAGCGGCAAGACAGGGGGCTGGGAGACCCAGTACTTC	CASGKTGGWETQYF
TRBJ1-5	.	.	TRBV4-1	TGCGCCAGCAGCCATGCCCCTAGAGGTCAGCCCCAGCATTTT	CASSHAPRGQPQHF
TRBJ2-2	once	.	TRBV4-1	TGCGCCAGCAGCCAAGAATATCCGGGATCGACCGGGGAGCTGTTTTTT	CASSQEYPGSTGELFF
TRBJ1-1	.	.	TRBV4-2	TGTGCCAGCAGCCAAAAAGAGGGCGCTGAAGCTTTCTTT	CASSQKEGAEAFF
TRBJ1-4	.	.	TRBV13	TGTGCCAGCAGCTTAGGGGGATTGCATGAAAAACTGTTTTTT	CASSLGGLHEKLFF
TRBJ1-6	.	TRBD1	TRBV7-8	TGTGCCAGCAGCTTAGCCCGACAGGGGCATTCCTATAATTCACCCCTCCACTTT	CASSLARQGHSYNSPLHF
TRBJ2-2	.	TRBD1	TRBV27	TGTGCCAGCAGTTTTCGGGACAGGGTGCCCGGGGAGCTGTTTTTT	CASSFRDRVPGELFF
TRBJ1-2	.	.	TRBV2	TGTGCCAGCAGACTATTTAACTATGGCTACACCTTC	CASRLFNYGYTF
TRBJ2-7	.	.	TRBV27	TGTGCCAGCAAACTAACCCTCTCCTACGAGCAGTACTTC	CASKLTLSYEQYF
TRBJ2-1	.	TRBD1	TRBV2	TGTGCCAGCAGTGAGAGGGGGGGACAGGGGGCGAATGAGCAGTTCTTC	CASSERGGQGANEQFF
TRBJ2-5	once	.	TRBV24-1	TGTGCCACCAGTGATTTGGGCTCCCCAGGGTTAGAGACCCAGTACTTC	CATSDLGSPGLETQYF
TRBJ1-2	.	.	TRBV11-2	TGTGCCAGCAGCTTAGAGACTGGAGGCTACACCTTC	CASSLETGGYTF
TRBJ2-3	.	TRBD2	TRBV13	TGTGCCAGCAGCCCTGGACTAGCGGGAGATGACACAGATACGCAGTATTTT	CASSPGLAGDDTDTQYF
TRBJ1-2	.	TRBD1	TRBV27	TGTGCCAGCAGTTTAAAGACGCAGGGGGCATATGGCTACACCTTC	CASSLKTQGAYGYTF
TRBJ1-2	.	.	TRBV9	TGTGCCAGCAGCGCGGACCTAGGGAACTATGGCTACACCTTC	CASSADLGNYGYTF
TRBJ1-4	once	.	TRBV5-6	TGTGCCAGCAGCCCATCTTACTACAGAGCAACTAATGAAAAACTGTTTTTT	CASSPSYYRATNEKLFF
TRBJ1-1	.	.	TRBV29-1	TGCAGCGTACCCAAGGCGGCCCTGAACACTGAAGCTTTCTTT	CSVPKAALNTEAFF
TRBJ1-6	.	.	TRBV2	TGTGCCAGCAGTGGAACAGGGCCTTCACCCCTCCACTTT	CASSGTGPSPLHF
TRBJ1-3	.	TRBD1	TRBV9	TGTGCCAGCAGCGTAGAGACAGGGACTGGAAACACCATATATTTT	CASSVETGTGNTIYF
TRBJ2-2	.	.	TRBV7-9	TGTGCCAGCAGGGCAGCGTTTAAGGACAGCCAGAACACCGGGGAGCTGTTTTTT	CASRAAFKDSQNTGELFF
TRBJ1-2	.	.	TRBV9	TGTGCCAGCAGCGTAGGTCGCCGTAAGAGTGGCTACACCTTC	CASSVGRRKSGYTF
TRBJ2-2	.	.	TRBV11-2	TGTGCCAGCAGCTTTGGACAGTTCGCGAACACCGGGGAGCTGTTTTTT	CASSFGQFANTGELFF